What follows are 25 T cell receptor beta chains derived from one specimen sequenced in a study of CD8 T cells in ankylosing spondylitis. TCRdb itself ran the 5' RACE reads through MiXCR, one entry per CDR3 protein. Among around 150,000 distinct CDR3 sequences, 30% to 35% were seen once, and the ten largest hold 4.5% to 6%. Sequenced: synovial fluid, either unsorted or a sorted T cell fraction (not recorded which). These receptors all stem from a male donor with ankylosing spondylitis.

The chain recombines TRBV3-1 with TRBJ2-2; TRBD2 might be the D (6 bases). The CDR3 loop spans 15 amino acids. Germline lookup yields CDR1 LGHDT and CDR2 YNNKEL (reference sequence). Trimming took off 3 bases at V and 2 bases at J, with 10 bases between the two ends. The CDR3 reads CASSQVSGNTGELFF. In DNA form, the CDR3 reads TGTGCCAGCAGCCAGGTTAGCGGTAACACCGGGGAGCTGTTTTTT.

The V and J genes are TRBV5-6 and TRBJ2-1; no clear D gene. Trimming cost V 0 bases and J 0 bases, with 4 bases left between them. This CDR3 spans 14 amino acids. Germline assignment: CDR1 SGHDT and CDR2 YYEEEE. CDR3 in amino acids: CASSLGFSYNEQFF. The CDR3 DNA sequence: TGTGCCAGCAGCTTGGGGTTCTCCTACAATGAGCAGTTCTTC. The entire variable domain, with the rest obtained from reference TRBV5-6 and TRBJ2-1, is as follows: DAGVTQSPTHLIKTRGQQVTLRCSPKSGHDTVSWYQQALGQGPQFIFQYYEEEERQRGNFPDRFSGHQFPNYSSELNVNALLLGDSALYLCASSLGFSYNEQFFGPGTRLTVL.

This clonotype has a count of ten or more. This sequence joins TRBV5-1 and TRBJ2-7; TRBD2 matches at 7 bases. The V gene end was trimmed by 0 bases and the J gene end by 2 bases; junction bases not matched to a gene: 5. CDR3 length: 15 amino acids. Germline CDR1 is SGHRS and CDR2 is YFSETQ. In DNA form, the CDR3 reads TGCGCCAGCAGCTTGGATGTAGCGGGTCCCTACGAGCAGTACTTC. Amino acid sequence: CASSLDVAGPYEQYF. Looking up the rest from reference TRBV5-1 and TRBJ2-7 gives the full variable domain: KAGVTQTPRYLIKTRGQQVTLSCSPISGHRSVSWYQQTPGQGLQFLFEYFSETQRNKGNFPGRFSGRQFSNSRSEMNVSTLELGDSALYLCASSLDVAGPYEQYFGPGTRLTVT.

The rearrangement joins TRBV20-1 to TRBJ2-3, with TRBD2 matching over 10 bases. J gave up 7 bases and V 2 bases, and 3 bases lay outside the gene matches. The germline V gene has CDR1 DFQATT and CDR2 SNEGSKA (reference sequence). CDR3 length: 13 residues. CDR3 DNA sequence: TGCAGTGCTAGACGGACTAGCGGAAATACGCAGTATTTT. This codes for CSARRTSGNTQYF.

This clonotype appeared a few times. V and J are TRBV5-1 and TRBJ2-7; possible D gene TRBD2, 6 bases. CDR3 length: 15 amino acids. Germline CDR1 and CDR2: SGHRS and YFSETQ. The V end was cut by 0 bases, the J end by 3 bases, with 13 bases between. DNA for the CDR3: TGCGCCAGCAGCTTGGAAGTTAGCGGATTCTACGAGCAGTACTTC. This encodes CASSLEVSGFYEQYF.

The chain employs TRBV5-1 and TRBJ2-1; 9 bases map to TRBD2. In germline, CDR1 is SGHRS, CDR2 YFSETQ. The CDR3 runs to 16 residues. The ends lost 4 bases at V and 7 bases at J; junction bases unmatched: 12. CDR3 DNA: TGCGCCAGCAGCGGGCGGGAGGGCCGGGTTGGGAATGAGCAGTTCTTC. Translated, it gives CASSGREGRVGNEQFF.

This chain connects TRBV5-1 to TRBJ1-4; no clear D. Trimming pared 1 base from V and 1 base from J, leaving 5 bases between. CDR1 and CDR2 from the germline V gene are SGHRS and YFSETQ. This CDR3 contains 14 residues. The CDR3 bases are TGCGCCAGCAGCTTGACCGGAACTAATGAAAAACTGTTTTTT. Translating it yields CASSLTGTNEKLFF. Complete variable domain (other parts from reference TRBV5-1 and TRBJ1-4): KAGVTQTPRYLIKTRGQQVTLSCSPISGHRSVSWYQQTPGQGLQFLFEYFSETQRNKGNFPGRFSGRQFSNSRSEMNVSTLELGDSALYLCASSLTGTNEKLFFGSGTQLSVL.

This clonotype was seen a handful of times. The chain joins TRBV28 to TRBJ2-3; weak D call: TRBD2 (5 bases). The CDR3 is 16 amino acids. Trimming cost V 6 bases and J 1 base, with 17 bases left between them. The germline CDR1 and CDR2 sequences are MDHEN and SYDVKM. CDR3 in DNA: TGTGCCAGCAGCTACGCCGAGGGTTACGGCACAGATACGCAGTATTTT. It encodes CASSYAEGYGTDTQYF.

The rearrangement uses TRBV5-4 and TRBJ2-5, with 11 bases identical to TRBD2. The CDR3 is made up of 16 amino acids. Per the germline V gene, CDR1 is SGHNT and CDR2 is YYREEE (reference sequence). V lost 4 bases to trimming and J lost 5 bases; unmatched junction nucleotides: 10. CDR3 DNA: TGTGCCAGCAGCCGACAACTAGCGGGAGCCGGGGAGACCCAGTACTTC. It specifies CASSRQLAGAGETQYF.

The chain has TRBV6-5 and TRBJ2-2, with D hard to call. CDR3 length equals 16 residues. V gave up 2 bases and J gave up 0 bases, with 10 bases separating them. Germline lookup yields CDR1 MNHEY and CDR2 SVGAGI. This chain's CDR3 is CASSYAHYSNTGELFF. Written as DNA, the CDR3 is TGTGCCAGCAGTTACGCGCACTACTCGAACACCGGGGAGCTGTTTTTT.

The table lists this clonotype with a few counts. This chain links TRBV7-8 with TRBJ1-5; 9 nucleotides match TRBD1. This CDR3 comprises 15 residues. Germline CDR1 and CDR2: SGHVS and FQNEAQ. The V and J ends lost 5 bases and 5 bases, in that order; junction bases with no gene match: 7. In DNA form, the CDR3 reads TGTGCCAGCAGCGCACAGGGGGCCCCTGATCAGCCCCAGCATTTT. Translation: CASSAQGAPDQPQHF. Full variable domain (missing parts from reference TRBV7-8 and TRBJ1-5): GAGVSQSPRYKVAKRGQDVALRCDPISGHVSLFWYQQALGQGPEFLTYFQNEAQLDKSGLPSDRFFAERPEGSVSTLKIQRTQQEDSAVYLCASSAQGAPDQPQHFGDGTRLSIL.

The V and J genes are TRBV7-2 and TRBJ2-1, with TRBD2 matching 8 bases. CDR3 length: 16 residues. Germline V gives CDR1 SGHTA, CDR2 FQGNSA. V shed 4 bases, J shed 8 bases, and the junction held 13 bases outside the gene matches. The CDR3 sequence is CASSSSGGMFLHEQFF. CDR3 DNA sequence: TGTGCCAGCAGCTCCTCGGGGGGGATGTTCCTGCATGAGCAGTTCTTC.

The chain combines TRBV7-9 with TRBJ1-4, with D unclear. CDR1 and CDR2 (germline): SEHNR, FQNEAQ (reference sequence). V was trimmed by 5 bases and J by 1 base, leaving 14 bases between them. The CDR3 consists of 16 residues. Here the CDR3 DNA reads TGTGCCAGCAGCCTGACGGGGTCGGGAACTAATGAAAAACTGTTTTTT. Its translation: CASSLTGSGTNEKLFF.

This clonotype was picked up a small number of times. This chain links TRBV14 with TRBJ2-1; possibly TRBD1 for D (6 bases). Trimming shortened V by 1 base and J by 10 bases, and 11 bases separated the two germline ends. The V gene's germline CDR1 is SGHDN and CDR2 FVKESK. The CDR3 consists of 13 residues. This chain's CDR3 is CASSQGGLWEQFF. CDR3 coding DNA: TGTGCCAGCAGCCAAGGGGGGCTTTGGGAGCAGTTCTTC.

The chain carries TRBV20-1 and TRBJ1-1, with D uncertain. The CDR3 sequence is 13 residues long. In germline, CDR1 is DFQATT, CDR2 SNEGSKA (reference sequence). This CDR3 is CGAIGGGNTEAFF. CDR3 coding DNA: TGCGGCGCAATCGGCGGAGGTAACACTGAAGCTTTCTTT.

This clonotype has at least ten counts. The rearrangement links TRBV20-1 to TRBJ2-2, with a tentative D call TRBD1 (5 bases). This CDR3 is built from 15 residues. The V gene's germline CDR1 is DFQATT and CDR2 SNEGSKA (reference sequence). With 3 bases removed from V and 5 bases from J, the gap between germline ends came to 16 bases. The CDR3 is CSASGQGSRTGELFF. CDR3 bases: TGCAGTGCTAGTGGGCAGGGTTCGCGGACCGGGGAGCTGTTTTTT.

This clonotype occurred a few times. The CDR3 region is CASSVIEGFNQPQHF. The CDR3 DNA is TGTGCCAGCAGTGTGATCGAGGGCTTCAATCAGCCCCAGCATTTT. The V gene is TRBV6-1, the J gene TRBJ1-5; D is uncertain. Trimming left V 4 bases short and J 3 bases short, with 13 bases between. The CDR3 is 15 amino acids. The germline V gene has CDR1 MNHNS and CDR2 SASEGT.

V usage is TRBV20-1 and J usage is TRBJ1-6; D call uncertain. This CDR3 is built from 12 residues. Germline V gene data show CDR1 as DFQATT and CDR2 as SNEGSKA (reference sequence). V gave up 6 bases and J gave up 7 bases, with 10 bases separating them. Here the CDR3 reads CSAPGVNSPLHF. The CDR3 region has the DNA TGCAGTGCCCCGGGCGTCAATTCACCCCTCCACTTT.

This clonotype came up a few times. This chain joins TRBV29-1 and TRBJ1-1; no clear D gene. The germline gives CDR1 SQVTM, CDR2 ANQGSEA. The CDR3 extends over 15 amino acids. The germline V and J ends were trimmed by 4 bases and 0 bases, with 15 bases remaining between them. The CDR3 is CSVVGQASMNTEAFF. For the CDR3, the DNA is TGCAGCGTTGTGGGCCAGGCCTCCATGAACACTGAAGCTTTCTTT.

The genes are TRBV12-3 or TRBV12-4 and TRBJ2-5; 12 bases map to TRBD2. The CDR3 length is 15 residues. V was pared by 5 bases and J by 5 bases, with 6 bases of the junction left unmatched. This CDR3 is CASSPPSGGVETQYF. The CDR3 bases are TGTGCCAGCAGTCCCCCTAGCGGGGGGGTGGAGACCCAGTACTTC.

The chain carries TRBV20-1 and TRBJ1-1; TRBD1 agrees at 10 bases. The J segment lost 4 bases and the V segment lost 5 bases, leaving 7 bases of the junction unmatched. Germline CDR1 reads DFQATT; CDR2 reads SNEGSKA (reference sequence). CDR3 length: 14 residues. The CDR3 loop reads CSASRQGATTEAFF. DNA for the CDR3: TGCAGTGCTTCGCGACAGGGGGCGACCACTGAAGCTTTCTTT.

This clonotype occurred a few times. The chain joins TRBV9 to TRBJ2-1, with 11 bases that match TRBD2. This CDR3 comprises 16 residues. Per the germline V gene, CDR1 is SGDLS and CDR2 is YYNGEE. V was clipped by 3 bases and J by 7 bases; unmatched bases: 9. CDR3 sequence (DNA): TGTGCCAGCAGCGCAACCGGACTAGCGGGCGGAAATGAGCAGTTCTTC. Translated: CASSATGLAGGNEQFF.

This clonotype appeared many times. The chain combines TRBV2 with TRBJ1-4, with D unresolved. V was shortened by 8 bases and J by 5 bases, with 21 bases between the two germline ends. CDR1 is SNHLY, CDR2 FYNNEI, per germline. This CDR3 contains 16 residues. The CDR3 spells CASSSATAELNEKLFF. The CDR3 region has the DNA TGTGCCAGCTCCTCGGCGACCGCCGAATTGAATGAAAAACTGTTTTTT.

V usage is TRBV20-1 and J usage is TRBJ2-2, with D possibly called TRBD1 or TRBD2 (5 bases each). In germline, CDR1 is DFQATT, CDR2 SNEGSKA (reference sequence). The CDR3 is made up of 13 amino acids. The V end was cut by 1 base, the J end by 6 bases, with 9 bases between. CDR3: CSARGRDAGELFF. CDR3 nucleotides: TGCAGTGCTAGAGGTCGGGACGCCGGGGAGCTGTTTTTT.

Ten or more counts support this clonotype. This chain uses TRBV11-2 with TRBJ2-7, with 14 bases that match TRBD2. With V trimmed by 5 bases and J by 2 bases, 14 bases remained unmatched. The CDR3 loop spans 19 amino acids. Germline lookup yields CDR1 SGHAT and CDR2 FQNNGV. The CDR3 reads CASSPRTSGRILNPYEQYF. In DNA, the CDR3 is TGTGCCAGCAGCCCCCGGACTAGCGGGAGGATCTTGAATCCCTACGAGCAGTACTTC.